The 9 T cell receptor beta chains below come from one sample, sequenced in a study of PD-L1 blockade in urothelial cancer. Assay: immunoSEQ multiplex PCR; the TCRdb copy retains only in-frame clones and omits some. The sample shows tens of thousands of clones, around 90% of them seen only once. Indicated time point: pretreatment peripheral blood. The material sequenced was PBMCs, taken around atezolizumab (anti-PD-L1) treatment. The receptors come from a man in his 60s with urothelial cancer.

This chain links TRBV7-2 with TRBJ2-3, with TRBD2 matching 10 bases. V lost 2 bases, J lost 4 bases, and 9 bases stayed unmatched. The germline CDR1 and CDR2 sequences are SGHTA and FQGNSA. The CDR3 sequence is 17 residues long. CDR3: CASSLRFERGGSDTQYF. The DNA for the CDR3 is TGTGCCAGCAGCTTACGTTTCGAGCGGGGGGGTTCAGATACGCAGTATTTT.

V gene TRBV19 combines with J gene TRBJ2-1; 11 bases fit TRBD1. V shed 5 bases and J 0 bases; nucleotides not matched to a gene: 3. Germline CDR1 is LNHDA and CDR2 is SQIVND (reference sequence). The CDR3 contains 16 residues. In DNA, the CDR3 is TGTGCCAGTAGTGCCGGGACAGGGGGCTCCTACAATGAGCAGTTCTTC. Translation gives CASSAGTGGSYNEQFF.

The CDR3 nucleotides are TGCAGCGTTTTAGCGGCGGGGGGAGAGACCCAGTACTTC. This translates into CSVLAAGGETQYF. The rearrangement joins TRBV29-1 to TRBJ2-5, with TRBD2 matching over 8 bases. The length of the CDR3 is 13 residues. J gave up 4 bases and V 5 bases, and 6 bases lay outside the gene matches. Per the germline V gene, CDR1 is SQVTM and CDR2 is ANQGSEA.

The gene calls are TRBV5-4 and TRBJ2-1; D may be TRBD2 (5 bases). V lost 4 bases, J lost 0 bases, and 14 bases lay in between. From germline, CDR1 is SGHNT and CDR2 YYREEE (reference sequence). The CDR3 contains 16 residues. In nucleotides, the CDR3 is TGTGCCAGCAGCGCCCGGACGGGAAGCTCCTACAATGAGCAGTTCTTC. It specifies CASSARTGSSYNEQFF. Full variable domain (remainder filled in from reference TRBV5-4 and TRBJ2-1): ETGVTQSPTHLIKTRGQQVTLRCSSQSGHNTVSWYQQALGQGPQFIFQYYREEENGRGNFPPRFSGLQFPNYSSELNVNALELDDSALYLCASSARTGSSYNEQFFGPGTRLTVL.

In DNA form, the CDR3 reads TGTGCCAGCAGTGCCAGGGTAGGGCCAGATACGCAGTATTTT. Its protein product is CASSARVGPDTQYF. The chain has TRBV2 and TRBJ2-3, with a possible D match to TRBD1 (5 bases). Trimming stripped 4 bases from V and 4 bases from J, with 12 bases between. CDR3 length: 14 residues. Germline V gene lookup returns CDR1 SNHLY and CDR2 FYNNEI.

DNA of the CDR3: TGTACCAGCAGTTACGGCGGCGCTGGGCCCCAGCATTTT. Translation gives CTSSYGGAGPQHF. The genes are TRBV7-2 and TRBJ1-5; D unclear. This CDR3 has 13 residues. Looked up from germline, CDR1 is SGHTA and CDR2 is FQGNSA. Trimming stripped 6 bases from V and 9 bases from J, with 15 bases between.

The chain links TRBV7-2 to TRBJ2-3; 7 bases match TRBD2. Germline assignment: CDR1 SGHTA and CDR2 FQGNSA. The CDR3 contains 18 residues. Germline trimming cut 4 bases from V and 0 bases from J; bases unmatched to any gene: 13. The CDR3, as DNA: TGTGCCAGCAGCTCTCATCTACTAGCGAGCCCCAGCACAGATACGCAGTATTTT. Its translation is CASSSHLLASPSTDTQYF.

This sequence joins TRBV7-2 and TRBJ1-5; D ambiguous. CDR3 length equals 15 residues. Deletions cut 1 base from V and 7 bases from J, with 14 bases between. Looked up from germline, CDR1 is SGHTA and CDR2 is FQGNSA. DNA of the CDR3: TGTGCCAGCAGCTTAGATCCTGGACTGGGACAGCCCCAGCATTTT. It is translated as CASSLDPGLGQPQHF.

This clone has only a few counts. The CDR3 is CASSQNSVTQYF. The CDR3 DNA sequence: TGTGCCAGCAGCCAAAATTCAGTTACGCAGTATTTT. The chain couples TRBV6-6 to TRBJ2-3; no definite D call. The CDR3 runs 12 residues. Germline V gives CDR1 MNHNY, CDR2 SVGAGI (reference sequence). V was clipped by 6 bases and J by 8 bases, with 12 bases between them.